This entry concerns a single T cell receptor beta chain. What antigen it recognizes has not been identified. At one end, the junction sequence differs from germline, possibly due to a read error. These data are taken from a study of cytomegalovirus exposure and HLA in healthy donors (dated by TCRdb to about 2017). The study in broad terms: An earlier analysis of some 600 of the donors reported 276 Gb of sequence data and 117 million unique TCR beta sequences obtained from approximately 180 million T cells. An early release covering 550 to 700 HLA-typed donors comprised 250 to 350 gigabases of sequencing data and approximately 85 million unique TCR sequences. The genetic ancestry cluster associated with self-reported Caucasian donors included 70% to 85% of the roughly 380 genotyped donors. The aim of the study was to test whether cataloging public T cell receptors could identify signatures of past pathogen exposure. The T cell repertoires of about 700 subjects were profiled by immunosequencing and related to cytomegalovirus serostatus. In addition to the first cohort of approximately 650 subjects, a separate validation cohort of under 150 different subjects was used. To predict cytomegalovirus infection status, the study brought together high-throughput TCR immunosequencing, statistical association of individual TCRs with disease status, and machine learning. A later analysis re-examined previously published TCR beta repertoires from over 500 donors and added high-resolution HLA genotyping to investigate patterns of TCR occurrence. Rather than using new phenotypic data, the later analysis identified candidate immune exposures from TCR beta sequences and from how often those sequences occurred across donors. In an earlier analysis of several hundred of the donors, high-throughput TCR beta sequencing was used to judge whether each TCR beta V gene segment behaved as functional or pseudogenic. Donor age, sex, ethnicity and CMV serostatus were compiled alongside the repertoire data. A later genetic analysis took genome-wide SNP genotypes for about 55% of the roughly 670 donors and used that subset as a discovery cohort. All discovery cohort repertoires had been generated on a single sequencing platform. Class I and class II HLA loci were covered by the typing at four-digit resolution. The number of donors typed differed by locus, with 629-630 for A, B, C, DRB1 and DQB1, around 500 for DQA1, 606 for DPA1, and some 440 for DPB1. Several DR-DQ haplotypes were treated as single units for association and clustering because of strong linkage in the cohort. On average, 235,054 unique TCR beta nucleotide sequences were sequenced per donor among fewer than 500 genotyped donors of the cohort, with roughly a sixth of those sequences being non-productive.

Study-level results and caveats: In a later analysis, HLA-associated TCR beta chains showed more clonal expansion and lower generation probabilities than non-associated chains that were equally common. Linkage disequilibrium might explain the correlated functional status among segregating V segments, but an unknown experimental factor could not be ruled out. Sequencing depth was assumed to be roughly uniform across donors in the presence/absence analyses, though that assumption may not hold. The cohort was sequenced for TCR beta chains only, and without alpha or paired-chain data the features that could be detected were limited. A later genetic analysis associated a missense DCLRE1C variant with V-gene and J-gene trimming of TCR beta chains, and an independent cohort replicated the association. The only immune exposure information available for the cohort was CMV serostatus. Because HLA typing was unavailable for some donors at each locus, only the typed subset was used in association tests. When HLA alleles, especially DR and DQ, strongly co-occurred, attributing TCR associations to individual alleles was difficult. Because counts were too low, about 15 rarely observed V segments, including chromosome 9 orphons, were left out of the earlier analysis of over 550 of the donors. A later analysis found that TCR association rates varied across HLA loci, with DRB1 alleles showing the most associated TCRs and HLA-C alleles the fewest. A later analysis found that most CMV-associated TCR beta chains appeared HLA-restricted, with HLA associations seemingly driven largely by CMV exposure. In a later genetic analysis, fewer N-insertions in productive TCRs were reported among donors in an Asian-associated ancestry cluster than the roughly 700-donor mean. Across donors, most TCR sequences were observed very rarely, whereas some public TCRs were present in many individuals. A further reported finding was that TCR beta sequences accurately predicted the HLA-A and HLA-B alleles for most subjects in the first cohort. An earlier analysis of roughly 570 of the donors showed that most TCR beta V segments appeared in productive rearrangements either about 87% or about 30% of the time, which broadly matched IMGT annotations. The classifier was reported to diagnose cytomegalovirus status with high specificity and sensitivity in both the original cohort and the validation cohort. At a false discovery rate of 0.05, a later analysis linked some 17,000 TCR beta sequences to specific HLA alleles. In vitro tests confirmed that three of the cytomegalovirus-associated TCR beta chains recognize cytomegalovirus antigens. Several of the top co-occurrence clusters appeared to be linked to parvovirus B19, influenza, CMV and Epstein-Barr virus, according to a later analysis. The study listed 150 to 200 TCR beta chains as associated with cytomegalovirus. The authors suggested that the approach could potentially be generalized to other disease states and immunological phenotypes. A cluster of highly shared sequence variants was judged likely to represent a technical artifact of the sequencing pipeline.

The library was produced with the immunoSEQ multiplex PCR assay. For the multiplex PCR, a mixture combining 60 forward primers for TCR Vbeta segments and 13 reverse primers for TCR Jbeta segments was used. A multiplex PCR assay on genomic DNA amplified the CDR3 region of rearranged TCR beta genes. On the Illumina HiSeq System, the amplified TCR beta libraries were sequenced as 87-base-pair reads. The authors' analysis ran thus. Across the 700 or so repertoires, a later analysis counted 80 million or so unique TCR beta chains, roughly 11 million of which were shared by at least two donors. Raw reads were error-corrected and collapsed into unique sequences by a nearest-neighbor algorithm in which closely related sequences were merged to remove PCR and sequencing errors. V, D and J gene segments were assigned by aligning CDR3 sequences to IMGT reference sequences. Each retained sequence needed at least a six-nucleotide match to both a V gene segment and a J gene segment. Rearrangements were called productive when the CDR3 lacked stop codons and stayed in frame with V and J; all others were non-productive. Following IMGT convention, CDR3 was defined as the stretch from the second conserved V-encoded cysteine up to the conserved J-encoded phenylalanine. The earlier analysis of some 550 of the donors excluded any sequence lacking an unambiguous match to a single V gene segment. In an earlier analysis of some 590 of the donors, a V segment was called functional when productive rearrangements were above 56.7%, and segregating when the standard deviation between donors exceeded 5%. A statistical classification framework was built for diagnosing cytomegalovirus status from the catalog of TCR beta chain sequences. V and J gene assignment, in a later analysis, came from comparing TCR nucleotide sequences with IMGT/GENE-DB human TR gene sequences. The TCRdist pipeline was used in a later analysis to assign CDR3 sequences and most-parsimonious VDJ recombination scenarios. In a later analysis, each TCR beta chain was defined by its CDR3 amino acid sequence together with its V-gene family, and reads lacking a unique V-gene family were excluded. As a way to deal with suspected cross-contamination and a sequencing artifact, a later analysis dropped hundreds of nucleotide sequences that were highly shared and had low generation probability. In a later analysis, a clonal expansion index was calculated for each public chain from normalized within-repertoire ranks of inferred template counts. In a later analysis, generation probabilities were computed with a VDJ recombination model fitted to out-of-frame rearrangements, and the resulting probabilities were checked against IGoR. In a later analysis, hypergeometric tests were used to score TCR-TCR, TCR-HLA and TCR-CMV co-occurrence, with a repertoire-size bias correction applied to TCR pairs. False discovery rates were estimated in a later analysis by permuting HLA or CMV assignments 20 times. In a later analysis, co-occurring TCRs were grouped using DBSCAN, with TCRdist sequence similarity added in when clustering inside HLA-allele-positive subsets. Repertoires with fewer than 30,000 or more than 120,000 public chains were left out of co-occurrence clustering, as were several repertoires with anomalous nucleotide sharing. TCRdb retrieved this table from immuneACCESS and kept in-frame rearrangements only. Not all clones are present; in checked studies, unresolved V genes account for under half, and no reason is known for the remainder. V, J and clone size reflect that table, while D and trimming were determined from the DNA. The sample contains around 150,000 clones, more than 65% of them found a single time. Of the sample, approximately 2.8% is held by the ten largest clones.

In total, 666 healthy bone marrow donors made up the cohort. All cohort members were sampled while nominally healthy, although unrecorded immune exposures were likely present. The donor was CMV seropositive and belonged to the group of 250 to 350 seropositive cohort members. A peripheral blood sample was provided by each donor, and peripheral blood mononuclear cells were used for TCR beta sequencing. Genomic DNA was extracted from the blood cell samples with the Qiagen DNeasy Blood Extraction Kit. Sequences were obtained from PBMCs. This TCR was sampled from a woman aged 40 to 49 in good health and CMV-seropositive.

The DNA is TGTTCCAGCAGGAGGGGGGACAGGGCGGGCCTACTCTCCTACGAGCAGTACTTC. It codes for CSSRRGDRAGLLSYEQYF. Rearrangement joined TRBV7-9 to TRBJ2-7; 9 bases in between match TRBD1. CDR1 and CDR2 were assigned from the germline V gene (reference sequence) as SEHNR and FQNEAQ. Inclusive of the bounding cysteine and phenylalanine, the CDR3 is 18 residues long. Only CDR3 DNA is held: 54 bases, read in frame from base 1.